This T cell receptor (beta chain) appears in the sequencing data of a study of T-cell reconstitution after alpha-beta-depleted transplantation in children. Unique molecular identifiers were used in preparing the TCRbeta library. TCRdb independently ran MiXCR on the PCR reads; one entry per CDR3 protein. Of 240,000 or so distinct CDR3 sequences listed, approximately 12% were seen once; the top ten hold about 2.6%. This clonotype was seen a few times. This CDR3 has 13 residues. The germline gives CDR1 WSHSY, CDR2 SAAADI. The V gene lost 7 bases and the J gene lost 6 bases, with 16 bases spanning the gap.

V is TRBV10-2 and J is TRBJ2-7; a weak D match, TRBD2 (7 bases). This receptor was obtained from a human donor who donated a stem cell graft to a child with acute lymphoblastic leukemia. The starting material was PBMCs from the stem cell graft donor, obtained from the stem cell graft. Here the CDR3 reads CASNPRGGLEQYF. CDR3 in DNA: TGCGCCAGCAATCCTAGGGGGGGGCTCGAGCAGTACTTC.